The text below deals with one TCR beta chain. The method was immunoSEQ multiplex PCR; TCRdb's version includes in-frame clones alone and lacks a portion of them. The sample records around 37,000 clones, 90% being singletons. This sample was taken from a study of blood T cell repertoires in COVID-19. Study-wide background: Acute-phase and convalescent COVID-19 samples originated in the United States, Italy and Spain. Sources were T cells, B-cell-depleted T cells, or PBMCs; the material itself was cDNA or gDNA.

The V end was cut by 8 bases, the J end by 11 bases, with 23 bases between. Germline loops: CDR1 MDHEN, CDR2 SYDVKM. This CDR3 region has 14 residues. This receptor was taken from a man between 60 and 70 years old with active or convalescent COVID-19. Material for sequencing was peripheral blood. The chain joins TRBV28 to TRBJ2-3, with D perhaps TRBD2 (6 bases). The CDR3 DNA is TGTGCCAGCCGGGGACTCACGTCATCGCTGGGGCAGTATTTT. As protein: CASRGLTSSLGQYF.